The 2 T cell receptor beta chains presented below share a single source sample, sequenced in a study of blood T cell repertoires in COVID-19 (dated by TCRdb to the early 2020s). Receptor amplification or capture employed the immunoSEQ multiplex PCR assay. TCRdb took this table from immuneACCESS and kept in-frame rearrangements with V and J called. Such tables lack part of the clones; where checked against another copy, unresolved V genes explain under half of the gap, and the rest is unexplained. The sample table holds about 70,000 clones, of which just under 80% were seen once. The biggest ten clones account for 5.5% to 7% of the sample. The sample consisted of peripheral blood. All receptors come from a woman in her sixties or seventies with acute or convalescent COVID-19.

This chain uses TRBV7-9 with TRBJ2-2; TRBD2 might be the D (5 bases). The CDR3 length is 13 residues. CDR1 SEHNR and CDR2 FQNEAQ come from the germline V gene (reference sequence). The V end was cut by 5 bases, the J end by 4 bases, with 8 bases between. CDR3 nucleotide sequence: TGTGCCAGCAGCCCCGGAGGCACCGGGGAGCTGTTTTTT. It is translated as CASSPGGTGELFF.

This clone was seen once. In DNA, the CDR3 is TGTGCCAGCAGCGCCCAGACAGGGGGCCCCTACGAGCAGTACTTC. Translation gives CASSAQTGGPYEQYF. The J gene is TRBJ2-7, the V gene TRBV9, with 10 positions matching TRBD1. CDR1 is SGDLS, CDR2 YYNGEE, per germline. Germline trimming cut 3 bases from V and 2 bases from J; bases unmatched to any gene: 5. The CDR3 consists of 15 residues.